The present T cell receptor beta chain was sequenced within a study of glioma-infiltrating T cells after dendritic cell vaccination. Background on the study: Dendritic cell vaccine was injected intradermally three times, biweekly. Overall study results and limits: Survival was not directly related to TCR clonality in these patients.

Sequencing was performed with immunoSEQ multiplex PCR; in TCRdb, only in-frame clones are kept and a portion is missing. Of more than 95,000 clones listed, roughly 90% are singletons. Details on this clone: The antigen remains undetermined.

Trimming removed 0 bases at V and 2 bases at J, with 14 bases between. This CDR3 region has 16 residues. Germline lookup yields CDR1 SGHRS and CDR2 YFSETQ. The time point: after dendritic cell vaccination, including at tumor progression/relapse. The sample here was blood, taken after dendritic cell vaccination. The TCR was taken from a human donor with glioblastoma. The chain is built from TRBV5-1 and TRBJ1-1; possible D gene TRBD1, 5 bases. CDR3 coding DNA: TGCGCCAGCAGCTTGGGACAGATAGGGCGAAACACTGAAGCTTTCTTT. Protein sequence: CASSLGQIGRNTEAFF.